This T cell receptor beta chain was recorded in a study of blood T cell repertoires in COVID-19. Background on the study: PBMCs, B-cell-depleted T cells, or T cells were the source of the cDNA or gDNA that made up the material.

Germline V gives CDR1 SGHAT, CDR2 FQDESV (reference sequence). Trimming shortened V by 0 bases and J by 8 bases, and 17 bases separated the two germline ends. The CDR3 consists of 15 residues. Source study methods: Reference gene primer amplification in the assay estimated nucleated cell counts. Some clones are missing from TCRdb's copy, which holds only in-frame ones; the method was immunoSEQ multiplex PCR. The DNA was the basis for D and trimming; V, J and clone size are from that table. The data hold about 90,000 clones, with about 88% observed a single time. This rearrangement joins TRBV11-1 to TRBJ2-7; unclear D gene. The source material was peripheral blood. The receptor's source is a man older than 75 with acute or convalescent COVID-19. The chain's CDR3 is CASSLAQATYIQQYF. CDR3 DNA sequence: TGTGCCAGCAGCTTAGCGCAGGCCACCTATATCCAGCAGTACTTC. Full variable domain (outside the CDR3, taken from reference TRBV11-1 and TRBJ2-7): EAEVAQSPRYKITEKSQAVAFWCDPISGHATLYWYRQILGQGPELLVQFQDESVVDDSQLPKDRFSAERLKGVDSTLKIQPAELGDSAMYLCASSLAQATYIQQYFGPGTRLTVT.